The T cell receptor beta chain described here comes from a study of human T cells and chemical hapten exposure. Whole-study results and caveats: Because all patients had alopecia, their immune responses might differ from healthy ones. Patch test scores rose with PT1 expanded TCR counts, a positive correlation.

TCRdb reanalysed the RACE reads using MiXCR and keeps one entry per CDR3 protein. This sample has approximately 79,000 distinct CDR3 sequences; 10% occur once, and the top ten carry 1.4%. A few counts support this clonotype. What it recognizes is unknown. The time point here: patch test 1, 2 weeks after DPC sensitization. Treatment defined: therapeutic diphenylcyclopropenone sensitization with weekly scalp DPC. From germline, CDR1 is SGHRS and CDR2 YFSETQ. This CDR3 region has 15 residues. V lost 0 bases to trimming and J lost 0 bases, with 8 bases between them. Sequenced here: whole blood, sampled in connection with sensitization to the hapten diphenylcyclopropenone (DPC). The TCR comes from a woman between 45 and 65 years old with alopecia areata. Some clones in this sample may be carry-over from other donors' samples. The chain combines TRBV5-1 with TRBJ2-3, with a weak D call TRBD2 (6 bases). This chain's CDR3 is CASSLASGSTDTQYF. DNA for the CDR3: TGCGCCAGCAGCTTGGCCAGCGGGAGCACAGATACGCAGTATTTT.